These T cell receptor beta chains were read from a single sample in a study of cytomegalovirus exposure and HLA in healthy donors. The assay was immunoSEQ multiplex PCR, and TCRdb's table has in-frame clones only and misses some. The table has roughly 110,000 clones, around 76% seen once. Sequenced input: PBMCs. All receptors come from a woman aged 45-65 years in good health and CMV-seropositive. CDR3s include the opening cysteine and the closing phenylalanine or tryptophan. Each record gives: V gene, clone size, J gene, D gene, CDR3 DNA, CDR3 protein. D genes are given only for firm matches. Not every row has a clone size; where given, it reads once, few, many or a size class.

TRBV7-6,-,TRBJ2-7,-,TGTGCCAGCAGCTTAATGGGGAGCTCCTACGAGCAGTACTTC,CASSLMGSSYEQYF
TRBV5-4,-,TRBJ2-3,-,TGTGCCAGCAGCTCCCCTGGGAGTGCAGTCTCAGATACGCAGTATTTT,CASSSPGSAVSDTQYF
TRBV5-8,-,TRBJ2-7,TRBD1,TGTGCCAGCAGCCTGGGACAGGGGTATTCCGAGCAGTACTTC,CASSLGQGYSEQYF
TRBV9,-,TRBJ2-7,TRBD1,TGTGCCAGCAGCGTTTCGACAGGGCGAAATCAGTACGAGCAGTACTTC,CASSVSTGRNQYEQYF
TRBV5-4,-,TRBJ2-7,TRBD1,TGTGCCAGCAGCCCAAGGACAGGGAGGGAGCAGTACTTC,CASSPRTGREQYF
TRBV27,-,TRBJ1-5,-,TGTGCCAGCCGAAGTCAGTTTAGCAATCAGCCCCAGCATTTT,CASRSQFSNQPQHF
TRBV30,-,TRBJ2-3,TRBD2,TGTGCCTGGAGTGCTTCTAGCGGGGGGGTGGCAGATACGCAGTATTTT,CAWSASSGGVADTQYF
TRBV23-1,-,TRBJ2-2,TRBD2,TGCGCCAGCAGTCAACTGTCTCGAGCGGGGGGCACCGGGGAGCTGTTTTTT,CASSQLSRAGGTGELFF
TRBV6-1,-,TRBJ2-5,-,TGTGCCAGCAGTGAAGCGGGGGGATGGGAGACCCAGTACTTC,CASSEAGGWETQYF
TRBV7-9,few,TRBJ1-6,TRBD1,TGTGCCAGTGGGGGACAGGTTAATTCACCCCTCCACTTT,CASGGQVNSPLHF
TRBV28,-,TRBJ1-4,TRBD1,TGTGCCAGCAGGGGGACAGGGGGCGCGGAAAAACTGTTTTTT,CASRGTGGAEKLFF
TRBV19,-,TRBJ2-5,-,TGTGCCAGTAGTATAGCGGCAGGGCCTTGGGAGACCCAGTACTTC,CASSIAAGPWETQYF
TRBV5-1,-,TRBJ2-2,-,TGCGCCAGCATCTTAGCGTTGCTAACGAACACCGGGGAGCTGTTTTTT,CASILALLTNTGELFF
TRBV30,-,TRBJ1-1,-,TGTGCCTGGAGTGCGACATTGAACACTGAAGCTTTCTTT,CAWSATLNTEAFF
TRBV5-5,once,TRBJ1-1,-,TGTGCCAGCAGCTTGGTCGGACAGATGAACACTGAAGCTTTCTTT,CASSLVGQMNTEAFF
TRBV30,-,TRBJ1-2,TRBD1,TGTGCCTGGAGTCCGACAGGGAATGACTATGGCTACACCTTC,CAWSPTGNDYGYTF
TRBV19,-,TRBJ2-2,-,TGTGCCAGTAAAGTCAAGACGGGGAACACCGGGGAGCTGTTTTTT,CASKVKTGNTGELFF
TRBV4-3,-,TRBJ2-3,-,TGCGCCAGCAGCAGTTTTAGCGGTAGCACAGATACGCAGTATTTT,CASSSFSGSTDTQYF
TRBV9,few,TRBJ1-2,TRBD1,TGTGCCAGCAGCGTAGCAGGGGGCAAGGACTATGGCTACACCTTC,CASSVAGGKDYGYTF
TRBV10-3,-,TRBJ2-1,TRBD1,TGTGCCATCAGGGACAGGGCCTCCTCCTACAATGAGCAGTTCTTC,CAIRDRASSYNEQFF
TRBV5-6,few,TRBJ1-3,-,TGTGCCAGCAGCTTGTATCTCTCTGGAAACACCATATATTTT,CASSLYLSGNTIYF
TRBV9,-,TRBJ1-2,TRBD1,TGTGCCAGCAGCTTTTACCGGGACAGGGGGCGAAGGAGTGGCTACACCTTC,CASSFYRDRGRRSGYTF
TRBV14,-,TRBJ1-2,TRBD1,TGTGCCAGCAGCCAACTCGACAGGGCGAACTATGGCTACACCTTC,CASSQLDRANYGYTF
TRBV7-3,-,TRBJ2-5,TRBD2,TGTGCCAGCAGCTTAATTCCTAGCGGGGACGTGAAGACCCAGTACTTC,CASSLIPSGDVKTQYF
TRBV7-2,-,TRBJ1-1,-,TGTGCCAGCAGCTTACCTCCGGACACCTTGAACACTGAAGCTTTCTTT,CASSLPPDTLNTEAFF
TRBV4-3,-,TRBJ2-1,TRBD2,TGCGCCAGCAGCCATTCGTTTAGCGGGGGGAGGAATGAGCAGTTCTTC,CASSHSFSGGRNEQFF
TRBV5-4,once,TRBJ1-1,TRBD1,TGTGCCAGCAGCCTGACAGGGATGAACACTGAAGCTTTCTTT,CASSLTGMNTEAFF
TRBV2,few,TRBJ1-2,-,TGTGCCAGCAGCGACAGGCGAACTGGACATGGCTACACCTTC,CASSDRRTGHGYTF
TRBV28,-,TRBJ1-1,TRBD1,TGTGCCAGCAACCTACGGACAGGGTTCACTGAAGCTTTCTTT,CASNLRTGFTEAFF
TRBV5-1,few,TRBJ1-1,TRBD1,TGTGCCAGCAGCCCGGCCGGGACAGCAAACACTGAAGCTTTCTTT,CASSPAGTANTEAFF
TRBV7-9,once,TRBJ1-5,-,TGTGCCAGCAGCTTATCTGGGGGGTTAGGTCGGGAGCCCCAGCATTTT,CASSLSGGLGREPQHF
TRBV19,few,TRBJ1-2,-,TGTGCCAGTAGTATAGGACAAGCAGGGAATGACTATGGCTACACCTTC,CASSIGQAGNDYGYTF
TRBV20-1,-,TRBJ2-4,-,TGCAGTGCTAGAGCACGGAACATTCAGTACTTC,CSARARNIQYF
TRBV28,-,TRBJ1-3,-,TGTGCCAGCACCTTTACGGTTGGGACCTGGGGTCCAGGGGCTGGAAACACCATATATTTT,CASTFTVGTWGPGAGNTIYF
TRBV5-1,-,TRBJ2-3,TRBD1,TGCGCCAGCAGCTTGGGGACAGGGTTTACAGATACGCAGTATTTT,CASSLGTGFTDTQYF
TRBV30,-,TRBJ2-1,TRBD2,TGTGCCTGCCGACTAGCGGGGTTATACAATGAGCAGTTCTTC,CACRLAGLYNEQFF
TRBV30,-,TRBJ2-7,-,TGTGCCTGGATGGCGGGTGCCCTTGGCGAGCAGTACTTC,CAWMAGALGEQYF
TRBV4-2,-,TRBJ1-2,TRBD1,TGTGCCAGCAGCCAAAGGGCAAGGACAGGGGGTTTCTATGGCTACACCTTC,CASSQRARTGGFYGYTF
TRBV5-1,-,TRBJ1-6,TRBD1,TGCGCCAGCAGCCCCGGCCAGGGGGCGGGGAATTCACCCCTCCACTTT,CASSPGQGAGNSPLHF
TRBV4-2,-,TRBJ1-5,TRBD1,TGTGCCAGCAGCCAAGATCTTCTTGTGGACAGGGACAATCAGCCCCAGCATTTT,CASSQDLLVDRDNQPQHF
TRBV18,-,TRBJ1-5,-,TGTGCCAGCTCACCCCCACAGGCCCTCAATCAGCCCCAGCATTTT,CASSPPQALNQPQHF
TRBV7-6,-,TRBJ1-1,TRBD1,TGTGCCAGCAGCTTAGGCCAGGGGGGGAACACTGAAGCTTTCTTT,CASSLGQGGNTEAFF
TRBV20-1,-,TRBJ2-5,-,TGCAGTTCCTCGCGGGAGACCCAGTACTTC,CSSSRETQYF
TRBV7-6,-,TRBJ2-6,-,TGTGCCAGCAGCCCCGGGACATCTGGGGCCAACGTCCTGACTTTC,CASSPGTSGANVLTF
TRBV6-5,-,TRBJ2-3,-,TGTGCCAGCAGTTCACAGGACGGAAGACCAGATACGCAGTATTTT,CASSSQDGRPDTQYF
TRBV19,once,TRBJ1-2,TRBD1,TGTGCCAGTAACCGAGACAGGGTTGACTATGGCTACACCTTC,CASNRDRVDYGYTF
TRBV6-6,once,TRBJ2-3,-,TGTGCCAGCACTCTAGGGGGCACAGATACGCAGTATTTT,CASTLGGTDTQYF
TRBV28,-,TRBJ1-1,-,TGTGCCAGCAGGGCAGAACCGAACACTGAAGCTTTCTTT,CASRAEPNTEAFF
TRBV11-2,-,TRBJ1-3,-,TGTGCCAGCAGCCCTTACACAAGCTCTGGAAACACCATATATTTT,CASSPYTSSGNTIYF
TRBV13,-,TRBJ2-4,TRBD1,TGTGCCAGCAGTCAAACCGGGACAGGGACAGTTCAGTACTTC,CASSQTGTGTVQYF
TRBV6-5,-,TRBJ1-1,-,TGTGCCAGCAGTTACTCCCCAGGGAACACTGAAGCTTTCTTT,CASSYSPGNTEAFF
TRBV5-6,-,TRBJ1-5,-,TGTGCCAGCAGCTTGGGGGCCAGGGGCGTCGGAAGTCAGCCCCAGCATTTT,CASSLGARGVGSQPQHF
TRBV10-1,-,TRBJ2-3,-,TGCGCCAGCAGTGGAAGAAAATGTGCAGGGTTGACGCAGTATTTT,CASSGRKCAGLTQYF
TRBV18,-,TRBJ2-5,TRBD1,TGTGCCAGCTCAATCACAGGGGGCGGAGAGACCCAGTACTTC,CASSITGGGETQYF
TRBV7-9,-,TRBJ2-3,-,TGTGCCAGCAGCCAGTTTGGCAGCACAGATACGCAGTATTTT,CASSQFGSTDTQYF
TRBV28,-,TRBJ1-1,-,TGTGCCAGCAGTTTATTGGCCAGTAAAGCTTTCTTT,CASSLLASKAFF